This T cell receptor (beta chain) was sequenced for a study of blood T cell repertoires in COVID-19. Study at large: Both acute and convalescent COVID-19 samples were obtained from the United States, Italy and Spain. PBMCs, B-cell-depleted T cells, or T cells were the source of the cDNA or gDNA that made up the material.

Trimming took 2 bases from V and 2 from J; bases not matched to a gene: 3. CDR3 length equals 14 residues. The germline CDR1 and CDR2 sequences are SGHRS and YFSETQ. As originally analysed: Counts of nucleated cells, estimated from reference gene primer amplification, were obtained. Clones were sequenced by immunoSEQ multiplex PCR, and TCRdb holds only the in-frame ones, with some missing. Clonal size and the V and J genes are those of that table, whereas D and trimming came from the DNA. The data contain some 26,000 clones, about 80% of them singletons. This sequence was found in a man aged 65 to 79 with acute or convalescent COVID-19. The chain couples TRBV5-1 to TRBJ2-7, with 8 bases matching TRBD2. The sequenced material came from peripheral blood. The CDR3 sequence: CASSFTSGAYEQYF. The CDR3 nucleotides read TGCGCCAGCAGCTTTACTAGCGGAGCCTACGAGCAGTACTTC.